Listed below are T cell receptor beta chains from one sample, sequenced in a study of CXCR3-negative and CXCR3-positive naive CD8 T cells. With the 5' RACE reads reprocessed, TCRdb shows one record per CDR3 protein and no DNA. The repertoire table contains some 3,500 distinct CDR3 sequences. Sequenced input: naive CXCR3- CD8+ T cells from blood. Receptors were obtained from a human donor in good health. Some clones in this sample may be carry-over from other donors' samples. The CDR3 runs from the conserved cysteine through the conserved F or W. The listing skips clone size in some rows; elsewhere it reads once, few, many or a size class.

>.|TRBJ1-2|TRBV18
CASSPPYEEYGYTF
>medium-sized|TRBJ1-5|TRBV6-2/TRBV6-3
CASSYAGGRSDQPQHF
>medium-sized|TRBJ2-1|TRBV11-1
CASSLSMGTGVFYNEQFF
>medium-sized|TRBJ1-3|TRBV29-1
CSVDPGGSGNTIYF
>.|TRBJ2-1|TRBV5-5
CASSRPQGGNEQFF
>.|TRBJ2-7|TRBV6-4
CASSHPGASYEQYF
>.|TRBJ1-2|TRBV20-1
CSARDKTEPEGDGYTF
>.|TRBJ1-1|TRBV7-2
CASSLLGPQATTEAFF
>.|TRBJ2-1|TRBV18
CASSRTGGRYNEQFF
>medium-sized|TRBJ1-3|TRBV20-1
CSAPDRYSAGGNTIYF
>medium-sized|TRBJ1-1|TRBV29-1
CRQGAGDTEAFF